This T cell receptor (beta chain) was found in a study of T cell repertoires in cytomegalovirus infection. TCRdb reprocessed the reads via MiXCR and lists one record per CDR3 protein. The sample holds about 230,000 distinct CDR3 sequences; approximately 24% are singletons and the top ten take roughly 20%. This CDR3 has 12 amino acids. J gave up 3 bases and V 6 bases, and 0 bases lay outside the gene matches. CDR1 and CDR2 (germline): MNHNS, SASEGT. This clonotype was counted ten times or more. This sequence joins TRBV6-1 and TRBJ2-7; 9 bases match TRBD1. This TCR was sampled from a human donor in good health (CMV status not recorded). Some clones in this sample may be carry-over from other donors' samples. Input material: CD8+ T cells from PBMCs. The CDR3 DNA is TGTGCCAGCAGGGACAGGGGCTACGAGCAGTACTTC. It is translated as CASRDRGYEQYF.